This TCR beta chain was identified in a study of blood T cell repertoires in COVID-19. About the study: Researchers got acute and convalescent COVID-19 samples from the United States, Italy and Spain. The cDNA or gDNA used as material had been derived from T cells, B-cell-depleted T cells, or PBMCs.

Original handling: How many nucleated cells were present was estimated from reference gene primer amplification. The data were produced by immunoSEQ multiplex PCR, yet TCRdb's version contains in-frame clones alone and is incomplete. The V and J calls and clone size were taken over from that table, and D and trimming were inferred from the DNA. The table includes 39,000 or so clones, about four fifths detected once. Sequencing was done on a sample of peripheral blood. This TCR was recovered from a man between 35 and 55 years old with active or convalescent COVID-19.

This chain's CDR3 is CASRFPVRGTGELFF. The DNA of the CDR3 is TGTGCCAGCAGGTTCCCGGTCAGGGGGACCGGGGAGCTGTTTTTT. The chain recombines TRBV7-9 with TRBJ2-2; 7 bases align to TRBD1. V gave up 6 bases and J gave up 5 bases; unmatched junction bases: 9. The CDR3 covers 15 residues. Germline loops: CDR1 SEHNR, CDR2 FQNEAQ (reference sequence).